Sequencing of this T cell receptor beta chain was carried out in a study of shared clonotypes between healthy human individuals. Findings and caveats of the study: Clonotypes shared by all four sorted-subset donors had higher generation probabilities than non-shared clonotypes.

Trimming removed 4 bases from V and 0 bases from J, with 7 bases in between. CDR1 is SNHLY and CDR2 is FYNNEI in the germline V gene. The CDR3 totals 14 residues. For sorted subsets, about 0.2 ug DNA per replicate equaled approximately 32,000 T cell genomes. Sequencing was performed with immunoSEQ multiplex PCR; in TCRdb, only in-frame clones are kept and a portion is missing. The sample yields roughly 320,000 clones, 87% seen once. As for this clone: Its antigen is not known.

The genes are TRBV2 and TRBJ2-1, with D possibly TRBD2 on 5 matching bases. The receptor comes from a man younger than 35 in good health. Sequencing used memory CD8+ T cells sorted from blood. The subset: CD45RO+ cells pooled with CCR7-negative TemRA cells. This CDR3 reads CASSAGSSYNEQFF. Written as DNA, the CDR3 is TGTGCCAGCAGTGCTGGGAGCTCCTACAATGAGCAGTTCTTC.